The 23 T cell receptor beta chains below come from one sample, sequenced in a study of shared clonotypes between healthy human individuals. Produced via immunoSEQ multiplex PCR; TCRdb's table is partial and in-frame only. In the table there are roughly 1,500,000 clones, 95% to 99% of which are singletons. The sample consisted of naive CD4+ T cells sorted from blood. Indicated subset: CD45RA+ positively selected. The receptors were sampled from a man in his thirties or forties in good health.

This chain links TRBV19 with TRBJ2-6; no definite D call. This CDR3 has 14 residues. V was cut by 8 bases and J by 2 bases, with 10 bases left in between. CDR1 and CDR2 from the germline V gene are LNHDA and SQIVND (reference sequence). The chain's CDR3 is CASSGRAGANVLTF. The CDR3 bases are TGTGCCAGTTCAGGAAGGGCTGGGGCCAACGTCCTGACTTTC.

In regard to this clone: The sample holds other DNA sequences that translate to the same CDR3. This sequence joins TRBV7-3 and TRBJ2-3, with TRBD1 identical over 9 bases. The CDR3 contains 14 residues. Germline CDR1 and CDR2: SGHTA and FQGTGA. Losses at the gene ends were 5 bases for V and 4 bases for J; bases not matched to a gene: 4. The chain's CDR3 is CASSQQGAADTQYF. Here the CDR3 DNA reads TGTGCCAGCAGCCAACAGGGGGCGGCAGATACGCAGTATTTT.

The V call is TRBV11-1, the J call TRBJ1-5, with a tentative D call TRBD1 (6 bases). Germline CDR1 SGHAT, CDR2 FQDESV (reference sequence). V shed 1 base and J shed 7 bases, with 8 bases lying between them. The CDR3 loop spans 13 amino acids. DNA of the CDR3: TGTGCCAGCAGCTTAGACAGGGACCAGCCCCAGCATTTT. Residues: CASSLDRDQPQHF.

The DNA of the CDR3 is TGTGCCACCAGTGGCTGGGGGGGACAGAATCAGCCCCAGCATTTT. Translation: CATSGWGGQNQPQHF. The chain employs TRBV15 and TRBJ1-5, with 7 bases that match TRBD1. Unmatched junction bases numbered 9, after V lost 6 bases and J lost 4 bases. CDR3 length equals 15 residues. Looked up from germline, CDR1 is LNHNV and CDR2 is YYDKDF (reference sequence).

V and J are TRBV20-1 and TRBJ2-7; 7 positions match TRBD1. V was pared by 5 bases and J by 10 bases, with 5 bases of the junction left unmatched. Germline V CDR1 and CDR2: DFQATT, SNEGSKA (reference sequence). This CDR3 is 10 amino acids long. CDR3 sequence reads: CSAAGTDQYF. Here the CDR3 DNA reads TGCAGTGCTGCCGGGACAGACCAGTACTTC.

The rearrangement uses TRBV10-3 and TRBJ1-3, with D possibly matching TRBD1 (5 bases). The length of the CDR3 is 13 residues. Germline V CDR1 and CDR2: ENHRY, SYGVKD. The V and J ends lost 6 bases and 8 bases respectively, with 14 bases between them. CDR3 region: CAIRGPLADTIYF. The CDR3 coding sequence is TGTGCCATCAGGGGACCGCTTGCGGACACCATATATTTT.

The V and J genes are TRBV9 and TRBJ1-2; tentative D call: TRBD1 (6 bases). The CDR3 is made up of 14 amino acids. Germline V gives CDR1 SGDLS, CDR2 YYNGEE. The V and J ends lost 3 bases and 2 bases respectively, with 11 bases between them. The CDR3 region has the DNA TGTGCCAGCAGCGCGGGGACACCCAACTATGGCTACACCTTC. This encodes CASSAGTPNYGYTF.

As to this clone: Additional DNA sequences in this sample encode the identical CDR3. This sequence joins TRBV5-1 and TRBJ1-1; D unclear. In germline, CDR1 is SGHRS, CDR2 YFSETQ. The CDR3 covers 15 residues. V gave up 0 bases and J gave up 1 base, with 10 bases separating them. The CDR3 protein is CASSLVGGRNTEAFF. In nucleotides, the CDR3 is TGCGCCAGCAGCTTGGTTGGTGGGAGGAACACTGAAGCTTTCTTT.

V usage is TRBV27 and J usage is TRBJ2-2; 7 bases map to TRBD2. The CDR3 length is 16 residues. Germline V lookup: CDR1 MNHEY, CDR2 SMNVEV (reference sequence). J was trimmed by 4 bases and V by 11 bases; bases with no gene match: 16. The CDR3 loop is CASRPLAVYSTGELFF. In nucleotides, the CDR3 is TGTGCCTCACGGCCCCTAGCGGTGTACAGCACCGGGGAGCTGTTTTTT.

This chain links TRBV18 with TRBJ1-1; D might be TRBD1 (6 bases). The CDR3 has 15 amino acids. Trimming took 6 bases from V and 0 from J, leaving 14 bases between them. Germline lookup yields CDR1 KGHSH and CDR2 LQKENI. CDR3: CASSPNGQLNTEAFF. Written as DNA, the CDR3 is TGTGCCAGCTCGCCAAATGGACAGTTGAACACTGAAGCTTTCTTT. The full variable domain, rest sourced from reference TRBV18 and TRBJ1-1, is NAGVMQNPRHLVRRRGQEARLRCSPMKGHSHVYWYRQLPEEGLKFMVYLQKENIIDESGMPKERFSAEFPKEGPSILRIQQVVRGDSAAYFCASSPNGQLNTEAFFGQGTRLTVV.

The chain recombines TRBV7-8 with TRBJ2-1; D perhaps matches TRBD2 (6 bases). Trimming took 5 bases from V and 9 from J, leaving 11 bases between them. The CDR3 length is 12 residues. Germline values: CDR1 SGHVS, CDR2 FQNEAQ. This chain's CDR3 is CASSGTSGEQFF. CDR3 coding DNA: TGTGCCAGCAGCGGGACTTCGGGTGAGCAGTTCTTC.

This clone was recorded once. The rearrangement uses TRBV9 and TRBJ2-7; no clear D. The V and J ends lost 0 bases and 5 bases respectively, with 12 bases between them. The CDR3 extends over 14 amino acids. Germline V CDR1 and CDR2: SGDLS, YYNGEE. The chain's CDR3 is CASSVAVREDEQYF. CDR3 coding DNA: TGTGCCAGCAGCGTAGCTGTAAGGGAAGACGAGCAGTACTTC. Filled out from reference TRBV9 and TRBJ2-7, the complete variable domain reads DSGVTQTPKHLITATGQRVTLRCSPRSGDLSVYWYQQSLDQGLQFLIQYYNGEERAKGNILERFSAQQFPDLHSELNLSSLELGDSALYFCASSVAVREDEQYFGPGTRLTVT.

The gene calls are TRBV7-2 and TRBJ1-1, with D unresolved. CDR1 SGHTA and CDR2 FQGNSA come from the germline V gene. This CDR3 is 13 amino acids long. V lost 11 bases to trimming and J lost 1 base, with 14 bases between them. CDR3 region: CAYGQLRNTEAFF. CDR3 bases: TGTGCCTACGGCCAACTACGGAACACTGAAGCTTTCTTT.

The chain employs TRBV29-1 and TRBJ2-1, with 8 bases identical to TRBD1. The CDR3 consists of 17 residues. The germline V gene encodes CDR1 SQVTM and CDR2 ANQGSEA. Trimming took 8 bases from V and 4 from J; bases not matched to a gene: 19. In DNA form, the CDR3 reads TGCAGCATCTCCCCAGGGCCAGGGGGCGGGGAGTACAATGAGCAGTTCTTC. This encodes CSISPGPGGGEYNEQFF.

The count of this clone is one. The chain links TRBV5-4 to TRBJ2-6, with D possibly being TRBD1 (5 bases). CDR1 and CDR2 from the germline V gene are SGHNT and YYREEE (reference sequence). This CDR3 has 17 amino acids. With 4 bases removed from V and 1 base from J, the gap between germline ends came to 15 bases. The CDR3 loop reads CASSRGDRPSGANVLTF. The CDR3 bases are TGTGCCAGCAGCAGAGGAGACAGACCATCTGGGGCCAACGTCCTGACTTTC. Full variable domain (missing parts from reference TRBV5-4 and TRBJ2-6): ETGVTQSPTHLIKTRGQQVTLRCSSQSGHNTVSWYQQALGQGPQFIFQYYREEENGRGNFPPRFSGLQFPNYSSELNVNALELDDSALYLCASSRGDRPSGANVLTFGAGSRLTVL.

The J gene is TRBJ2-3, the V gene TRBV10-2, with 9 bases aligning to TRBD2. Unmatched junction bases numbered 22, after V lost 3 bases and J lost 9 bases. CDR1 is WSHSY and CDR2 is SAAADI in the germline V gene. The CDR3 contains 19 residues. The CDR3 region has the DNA TGCGCCAGCAGTGAAAAACCGGGGACTAGCACCGCCCCACAGAAGACGCAGTATTTT. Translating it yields CASSEKPGTSTAPQKTQYF.

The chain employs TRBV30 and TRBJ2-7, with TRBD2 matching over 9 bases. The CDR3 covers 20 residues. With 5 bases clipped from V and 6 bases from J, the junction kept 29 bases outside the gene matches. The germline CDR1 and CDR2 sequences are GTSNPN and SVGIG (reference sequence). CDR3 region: CAWGAFNPNRLAGGMGEQYF. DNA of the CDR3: TGTGCCTGGGGGGCCTTTAATCCGAACCGACTGGCGGGAGGGATGGGCGAGCAGTACTTC. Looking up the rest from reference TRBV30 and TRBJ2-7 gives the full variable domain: SQTIHQWPATLVQPVGSPLSLECTVEGTSNPNLYWYRQAAGRGLQLLFYSVGIGQISSEVPQNLSASRPQDRQFILSSKKLLLSDSGFYLCAWGAFNPNRLAGGMGEQYFGPGTRLTVT.

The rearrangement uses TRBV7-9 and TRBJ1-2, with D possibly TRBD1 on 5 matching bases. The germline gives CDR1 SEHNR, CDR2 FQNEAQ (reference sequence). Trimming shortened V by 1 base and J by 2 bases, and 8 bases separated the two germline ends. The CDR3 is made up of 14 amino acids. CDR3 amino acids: CASSLEQANYGYTF. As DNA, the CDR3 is TGTGCCAGCAGCTTAGAACAGGCCAACTATGGCTACACCTTC.

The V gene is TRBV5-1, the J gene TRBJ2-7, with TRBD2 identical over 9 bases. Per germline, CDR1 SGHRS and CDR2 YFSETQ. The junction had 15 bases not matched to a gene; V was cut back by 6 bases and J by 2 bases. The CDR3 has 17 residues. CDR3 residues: CASNTGAAGGSTYEQYF. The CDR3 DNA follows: TGCGCCAGCAACACTGGGGCAGCGGGAGGTTCGACCTACGAGCAGTACTTC.

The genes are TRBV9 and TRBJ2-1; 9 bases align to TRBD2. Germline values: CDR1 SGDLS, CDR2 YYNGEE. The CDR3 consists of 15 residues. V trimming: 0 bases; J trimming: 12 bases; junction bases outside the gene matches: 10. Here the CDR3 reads CASSVAASGKGGQFF. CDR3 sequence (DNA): TGTGCCAGCAGCGTAGCGGCTAGCGGGAAAGGAGGGCAGTTCTTC. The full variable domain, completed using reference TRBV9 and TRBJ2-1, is DSGVTQTPKHLITATGQRVTLRCSPRSGDLSVYWYQQSLDQGLQFLIQYYNGEERAKGNILERFSAQQFPDLHSELNLSSLELGDSALYFCASSVAASGKGGQFFGPGTRLTVL.

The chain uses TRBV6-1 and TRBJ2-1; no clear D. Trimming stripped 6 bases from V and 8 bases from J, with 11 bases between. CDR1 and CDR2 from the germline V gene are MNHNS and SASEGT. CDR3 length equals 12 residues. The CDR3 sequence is CASRIAPDEQFF. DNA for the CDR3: TGTGCCAGCAGAATAGCCCCAGATGAGCAGTTCTTC.

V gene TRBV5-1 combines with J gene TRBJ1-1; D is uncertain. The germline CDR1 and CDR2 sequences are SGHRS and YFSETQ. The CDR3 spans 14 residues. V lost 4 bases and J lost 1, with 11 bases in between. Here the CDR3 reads CASSQLTRNTEAFF. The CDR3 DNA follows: TGCGCCAGCAGCCAATTGACCCGGAACACTGAAGCTTTCTTT.

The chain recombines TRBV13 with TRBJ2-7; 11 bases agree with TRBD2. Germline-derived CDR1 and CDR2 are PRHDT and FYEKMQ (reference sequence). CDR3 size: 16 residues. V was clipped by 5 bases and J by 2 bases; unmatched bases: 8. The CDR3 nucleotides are TGTGCCAGCAGCCCGGCTGTGGGACTAGCGGCCTACGAGCAGTACTTC. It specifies CASSPAVGLAAYEQYF.